These 5 T cell receptor beta chains were all obtained from the same sample, sequenced in a study of beta chain features in type 1 diabetes. Overall study findings and caveats: When Type 1 diabetes patients were examined, their TCRB CDR3s proved moderately but significantly shorter in all four CD4+ subsets.

Sequencing targeted expressed TCRB transcripts, as all isolated RNA had been reverse transcribed. Some clones are missing from TCRdb's copy, which holds only in-frame ones; the method was immunoSEQ multiplex PCR. The repertoire holds under 400,000 clones, with 10% to 15% as singletons. These TCRs' antigens remain unknown. The sample taken for sequencing was naive CD4+ T cells from blood. The receptors shown here come from a woman aged 18-29 years with type 1 diabetes.

This clone has only a few counts. The chain combines TRBV7-9 with TRBJ2-5, with no clear D. The CDR3 has 13 amino acids. From germline, CDR1 is SEHNR and CDR2 FQNEAQ (reference sequence). Trimming cost V 5 bases and J 0 bases, with 7 bases left between them. The CDR3 sequence: CASSLSNQETQYF. The CDR3 nucleotides are TGTGCCAGCAGCCTCAGTAACCAAGAGACCCAGTACTTC.

This clone was seen only a few times. This chain connects TRBV9 to TRBJ2-5; maybe TRBD2 (6 bases). Germline V gene sequence: CDR1 SGDLS, CDR2 YYNGEE. This CDR3 contains 15 residues. V was cut by 6 bases and J by 0 bases, with 15 bases left in between. CDR3 sequence: CASTIGGTDQETQYF. CDR3 DNA sequence: TGTGCCAGCACCATTGGCGGGACCGACCAAGAGACCCAGTACTTC.

This clone was counted only a few times. The chain couples TRBV28 to TRBJ1-5, with D possibly matching TRBD1 (5 bases). Germline V gives CDR1 MDHEN, CDR2 SYDVKM. Deletions cut 6 bases from V and 9 bases from J, with 21 bases between. This CDR3 region has 15 residues. The CDR3, as DNA: TGTGCCAGCAGCCTCGCACGGACGGGGGGGTCGCCCCAGCATTTT. Translating gives CASSLARTGGSPQHF.

This clone has more than one count but fewer than ten. The rearrangement uses TRBV11-3 and TRBJ2-5; 8 positions match TRBD2. In germline, CDR1 is SGHNT, CDR2 YENEEA. The CDR3 has 13 amino acids. Unmatched junction bases numbered 4, after V lost 5 bases and J lost 5 bases. Here the CDR3 reads CASSPGLAETQYF. The DNA of the CDR3 is TGTGCCAGCAGCCCAGGACTAGCCGAGACCCAGTACTTC.

The sample holds a few counts of this clone. The rearrangement uses TRBV7-9 and TRBJ2-3, with 7 bases identical to TRBD2. CDR3 length: 14 residues. Germline V CDR1 and CDR2: SEHNR, FQNEAQ (reference sequence). Trimming at V came to 2 bases and at J to 2 bases, leaving 1 base not matched to a gene. The CDR3 is CASSLSGNTDTQYF. For the CDR3, the DNA is TGTGCCAGCAGCTTAAGCGGGAACACAGATACGCAGTATTTT.